The next 25 T cell receptor beta chains were all read from a single sample in a study of blood T cell repertoires in COVID-19. TCRdb keeps only in-frame clones here, not all; method: immunoSEQ multiplex PCR. Of 490,000 or so clones listed, less than 90% are singletons. The sample taken for sequencing was PBMCs or T cells enriched from blood (not recorded which). These TCRs come from a woman aged 60-70 years who had recovered from COVID-19.

CDR3 sequence reads: CASRAPGQGYEQYF. The DNA for the CDR3 is TGTGCCAGCAGGGCGCCGGGACAGGGTTACGAGCAGTACTTC. The rearrangement joins TRBV2 to TRBJ2-7; 9 nucleotides agree with TRBD1. The trim removed 6 bases at V and 4 bases at J, leaving 7 bases unmatched. This CDR3 has 14 amino acids. Germline V gene sequence: CDR1 SNHLY, CDR2 FYNNEI.

Only one count was recorded for this clone. The genes are TRBV6-5 and TRBJ1-5; 11 nucleotides match TRBD1. CDR3 length: 15 residues. Trimming cost V 2 bases and J 4 bases; bases outside gene matches: 1. Germline V gene data show CDR1 as MNHEY and CDR2 as SVGAGI. The CDR3 protein is CASSYGTGGNQPQHF. The CDR3 DNA is TGTGCCAGCAGTTACGGGACAGGGGGGAATCAGCCCCAGCATTTT.

J is TRBJ1-2 and V is TRBV7-9, with 8 bases lining up with TRBD1. This CDR3 has 15 amino acids. V gave up 5 bases and J gave up 7 bases; unmatched junction bases: 12. Germline V gene lookup returns CDR1 SEHNR and CDR2 FQNEAQ (reference sequence). The DNA of the CDR3 is TGTGCCAGCAGCCCGTGGACAGGGTCAGGGCTTGGCTACACCTTC. As protein: CASSPWTGSGLGYTF.

The V call is TRBV5-4, the J call TRBJ2-1; TRBD2 matches at 8 bases. The CDR3 is 15 amino acids. The trim removed 3 bases at V and 8 bases at J, leaving 10 bases unmatched. The germline V gene encodes CDR1 SGHNT and CDR2 YYREEE (reference sequence). For the CDR3, the DNA is TGTGCCAGCAGCTCGGAGGGACTAGATGTTCATGAGCAGTTCTTC. It yields the protein CASSSEGLDVHEQFF.

This sequence joins TRBV6-2 or TRBV6-3 and TRBJ2-1; TRBD2 matches at 12 bases. Looked up from germline, CDR1 is MNHEY and CDR2 is SVGEGT. V gave up 2 bases and J gave up 9 bases; unmatched junction bases: 2. This CDR3 region has 14 residues. The CDR3 DNA follows: TGTGCCAGCAGTTACACGGGACTAGCGGGTGAGCAGTTCTTC. Residues: CASSYTGLAGEQFF.

The V and J genes are TRBV7-9 and TRBJ2-7; 8 bases align to TRBD1. Germline CDR1 and CDR2: SEHNR and FQNEAQ (reference sequence). The CDR3 runs 15 residues. The junction had 5 bases not matched to a gene; V was cut back by 1 base and J by 3 bases. The CDR3 DNA reads TGTGCCAGCAGCTTAGGGGGGACAGGATTCTACGAGCAGTACTTC. Translated, it gives CASSLGGTGFYEQYF.

This rearrangement joins TRBV2 to TRBJ2-4; the D gene is possibly TRBD1 (7 bases). With 7 bases removed from V and 5 bases from J, the gap between germline ends came to 15 bases. The CDR3 is 14 residues long. Germline CDR1 SNHLY, CDR2 FYNNEI. CDR3 region: CASIGTGEENIQYF. Here the CDR3 DNA reads TGTGCCAGCATTGGAACAGGGGAGGAAAACATTCAGTACTTC. The entire variable domain, with the rest obtained from reference TRBV2 and TRBJ2-4, is as follows: EPEVTQTPSHQVTQMGQEVILRCVPISNHLYFYWYRQILGQKVEFLVSFYNNEISEKSEIFDDQFSVERPDGSNFTLKIRSTKLEDSAMYFCASIGTGEENIQYFGAGTRLSVL.

The chain couples TRBV28 to TRBJ1-2; unclear D gene. Germline V gene data show CDR1 as MDHEN and CDR2 as SYDVKM. This CDR3 contains 11 residues. V was shortened by 3 bases and J by 7 bases, with 6 bases between the two germline ends. CDR3 DNA: TGTGCCAGCAGTTTCCGTCTTGGCTACACCTTC. Translated: CASSFRLGYTF.

The V gene is TRBV7-2, the J gene TRBJ2-4, with D uncertain. The germline CDR1 and CDR2 sequences are SGHTA and FQGNSA. This CDR3 is 14 amino acids long. V was pared by 3 bases and J by 0 bases, with 6 bases between. The chain's CDR3 is CASSFGAAKNIQYF. CDR3 sequence (DNA): TGTGCCAGCAGCTTTGGAGCAGCCAAAAACATTCAGTACTTC.

The chain couples TRBV6-5 to TRBJ2-3; D call uncertain. This CDR3 has 13 residues. Per the germline V gene, CDR1 is MNHEY and CDR2 is SVGAGI. The V end lost 5 bases, the J end lost 3 bases, and 9 bases lay between the germline ends. In DNA, the CDR3 is TGTGCCAGCAGTCCGGGTGGTACAGATACGCAGTATTTT. Its translation is CASSPGGTDTQYF.

This chain links TRBV5-1 with TRBJ2-1, with D uncertain. V was shortened by 2 bases and J by 9 bases, with 9 bases between the two germline ends. Germline V gives CDR1 SGHRS, CDR2 YFSETQ. The CDR3 totals 12 residues. The CDR3 spells CASSLDYGEQFF. CDR3 sequence (DNA): TGCGCCAGCAGCTTAGATTACGGTGAGCAGTTCTTC.

The rearrangement uses TRBV12-3 or TRBV12-4 and TRBJ2-7, with 8 bases that match TRBD1. V shed 5 bases, J shed 7 bases, and the junction held 4 bases outside the gene matches. The CDR3 spans 12 residues. CDR3 in amino acids: CASSQGAREQYV. The CDR3 bases are TGTGCCAGCAGTCAGGGGGCGCGGGAGCAGTACGTC.

The J gene is TRBJ1-2, the V gene TRBV6-4; D is possibly TRBD1 (5 bases). Germline CDR1 is MRHNA and CDR2 is SNTAGT. Trimming took 3 bases from V and 4 from J, leaving 12 bases between them. The CDR3 is 14 residues long. The DNA for the CDR3 is TGTGCCAGCAGTGAGGGGGGACCTTCCTATGGCTACACCTTC. It is translated as CASSEGGPSYGYTF.

V usage is TRBV5-1 and J usage is TRBJ1-2; possibly TRBD1 for D (6 bases). Trimming shortened V by 4 bases and J by 0 bases, and 7 bases separated the two germline ends. The germline CDR1 and CDR2 sequences are SGHRS and YFSETQ. The CDR3 has 13 residues. The CDR3 sequence: CASSQGSNYGYTF. The CDR3 DNA is TGCGCCAGCAGCCAGGGGTCTAACTATGGCTACACCTTC.

The V and J genes are TRBV6-4 and TRBJ1-2; 8 nucleotides line up with TRBD1. Germline trimming cut 8 bases from V and 2 bases from J; bases unmatched to any gene: 4. The CDR3 runs 13 residues. From germline, CDR1 is MRHNA and CDR2 SNTAGT. Written as DNA, the CDR3 is TGTGCCAGCTTCCCAGGGGGCAACTATGGCTACACCTTC. It codes for CASFPGGNYGYTF.

The chain employs TRBV19 and TRBJ1-6; a weak D match, TRBD1 (6 bases). V was trimmed by 5 bases and J by 0 bases, leaving 17 bases between them. The germline V gene has CDR1 LNHDA and CDR2 SQIVND (reference sequence). This CDR3 spans 18 amino acids. This chain's CDR3 is CASSPDSFGSSYNSPLHF. CDR3 DNA: TGTGCCAGTAGTCCGGACAGCTTTGGGAGCTCCTATAATTCACCCCTCCACTTT. Filled out from reference TRBV19 and TRBJ1-6, the complete variable domain reads DGGITQSPKYLFRKEGQNVTLSCEQNLNHDAMYWYRQDPGQGLRLIYYSQIVNDFQKGDIAEGYSVSREKKESFPLTVTSAQKNPTAFYLCASSPDSFGSSYNSPLHFGNGTRLTVT.

The V and J genes are TRBV14 and TRBJ1-1, with D maybe TRBD1 (5 bases). Deletions cut 6 bases from V and 1 base from J, with 9 bases between. The germline V gene encodes CDR1 SGHDN and CDR2 FVKESK. The CDR3 covers 13 residues. As DNA, the CDR3 is TGTGCCAGCAGTCGGACATCGAACACTGAAGCTTTCTTT. Its translation is CASSRTSNTEAFF.

The chain couples TRBV29-1 to TRBJ2-5, with D possibly matching TRBD2 (6 bases). Germline V CDR1 and CDR2: SQVTM, ANQGSEA. V lost 3 bases to trimming and J lost 5 bases, with 7 bases between them. CDR3 length: 11 amino acids. The CDR3 DNA follows: TGCAGCGTTGATGGGAGGGAGACCCAGTACTTC. Its translation: CSVDGRETQYF.

The genes are TRBV11-2 and TRBJ1-2, with 10 bases fitting TRBD1. The V segment lost 5 bases and the J segment 8 bases; nucleotides outside the gene matches: 11. The germline gives CDR1 SGHAT, CDR2 FQNNGV. The CDR3 has 15 residues. In nucleotides, the CDR3 is TGTGCCAGCAGCACCCGGACAGGGGGGCTGGTGGGCTACACCTTC. Protein sequence: CASSTRTGGLVGYTF.

This clone was seen more than once but under ten times. This chain uses TRBV7-9 with TRBJ2-1; 12 positions agree with TRBD2. This CDR3 has 19 amino acids. The V and J ends lost 8 bases and 1 base, in that order; junction bases with no gene match: 15. Germline CDR1 is SEHNR and CDR2 is FQNEAQ (reference sequence). The CDR3 DNA follows: TGTGCCAGCCTGCCTTTGGCTAGCGGGGGGGGAGGATCCTACAATGAGCAGTTCTTC. As protein: CASLPLASGGGGSYNEQFF.

This chain uses TRBV4-1 with TRBJ2-7; no reliable D call. Germline V lookup: CDR1 MGHRA, CDR2 YSYEKL. V was cut by 4 bases and J by 6 bases, with 16 bases left in between. The CDR3 has 14 amino acids. CDR3 region: CASSRGTALGEQYV. The DNA of the CDR3 is TGCGCCAGCAGCCGAGGTACGGCGCTGGGCGAGCAGTACGTC.

V is TRBV5-1 and J is TRBJ1-4, with 7 bases that match TRBD1. V dropped 3 bases and J dropped 0; count of bases not matched to a gene: 8. From germline, CDR1 is SGHRS and CDR2 YFSETQ. This CDR3 has 17 residues. CDR3 sequence: CASSSTGDYATNEKLFF. DNA of the CDR3: TGCGCCAGCAGCTCTACAGGGGATTACGCAACTAATGAAAAACTGTTTTTT.

The V gene is TRBV21-1, the J gene TRBJ1-4; TRBD1, as called in the table, went unchecked against the DNA. TRBV21-1 is a pseudogene segment. The CDR3 loop spans 17 amino acids. CDR3 in amino acids: CASSSKGQGGTNEKLFF. CDR3 nucleotides: TGTGCCAGCAGCAGCAAGGGACAGGGGGGAACTAATGAAAAACTGTTTTTT.

The chain employs TRBV10-3 and TRBJ2-7; no definite D call. The V gene lost 6 bases and the J gene lost 0 bases, with 9 bases spanning the gap. CDR1 is ENHRY, CDR2 SYGVKD, per germline. This CDR3 contains 13 residues. CDR3 bases: TGTGCCATCAGAGAGACAACCTCCTACGAGCAGTACTTC. Translating gives CAIRETTSYEQYF.

The V gene is TRBV2, the J gene TRBJ1-2; D gene unclear. This CDR3 contains 14 residues. V gave up 3 bases and J gave up 8 bases, with 16 bases separating them. Germline V gene lookup returns CDR1 SNHLY and CDR2 FYNNEI. CDR3 region: CASSEWAAGSGYTF. In nucleotides, the CDR3 is TGTGCCAGCAGTGAGTGGGCTGCGGGGAGCGGCTACACCTTC.